This T cell receptor (beta chain) was observed in a study of blood T cell repertoires in COVID-19. Repertoires were generated with immunoSEQ multiplex PCR, while TCRdb's copy carries only in-frame clones and drops some. This table has 150,000 to 200,000 clones, roughly 77% appearing once. Trimming took off 2 bases at V and 2 bases at J, with 16 bases between the two ends. CDR1 is SGDLS, CDR2 YYNGEE, per germline. The CDR3 runs 16 residues. The chain uses TRBV9 and TRBJ2-5; D might be TRBD2 (6 bases). The origin of this receptor is a human donor in a cohort sampled during active COVID-19. The specimen was peripheral blood. Here the CDR3 reads CASSVSIPGDQETQYF. CDR3 bases: TGTGCCAGCAGCGTCTCAATACCGGGGGATCAAGAGACCCAGTACTTC.